These T cell receptor beta chains were read from a single sample in a study of vaccination and CD4 T cells after COVID-19. TCRdb used MiXCR to reprocess the PCR reads, holding one entry per CDR3 protein. Seen here are thousands of distinct CDR3 sequences, around 50% observed once, and the top ten hold less than 25%. These receptors' antigens are unknown. The specimen sequenced was CD4+ T cells from blood, cultured in vitro. The receptors derive from a human donor who had recovered from COVID-19. Each CDR3 is given with its conserved first and last residue. D genes are given only for firm matches. Only part of the rows carry a size: once, few, many, or a class if the clone is expanded.

J,length,D,size,V,CDR3,DNA
TRBJ2-4,17,TRBD1,NA,TRBV7-9,CASRLHISGTDKNIQYF,TGTGCCAGCAGGCTACATATCTCCGGGACAGACAAAAACATTCAGTACTTC
TRBJ2-7,14,NA,NA,TRBV20-1,CSARGRVTFYEQYF,TGCAGTGCTAGAGGGAGAGTAACATTTTACGAGCAGTACTTC
TRBJ1-2,14,NA,NA,TRBV2,CASSRDGPNYGYTF,TGTGCCAGCAGTCGGGACGGACCTAACTATGGCTACACCTTC
TRBJ1-5,13,NA,NA,TRBV2,CASSEPPDQPEHF,TGTGCCAGCAGCGAACCTCCGGATCAGCCCGAGCATTTT
TRBJ2-4,15,NA,NA,TRBV12-3/TRBV12-4,CASRDFDRAKNIQYF,TGTGCCAGCAGAGATTTCGACAGAGCCAAAAACATTCAGTACTTC
TRBJ1-5,16,TRBD1,NA,TRBV7-2,CASSPRRDRGFQPQHF,TGTGCCAGCAGCCCACGCCGGGACAGGGGTTTTCAGCCCCAGCATTTT
TRBJ2-3,18,TRBD2,once,TRBV20-1,CSAETRGLAGGRGDTQYF,TGCAGTGCTGAGACTAGGGGACTAGCGGGGGGCCGAGGGGATACGCAGTATTTT
TRBJ2-7,17,NA,NA,TRBV11-3,CASSPLEGGEGSYEQYF,TGTGCCAGCAGCCCCCTTGAAGGGGGGGAAGGGTCCTACGAGCAGTACTTC
TRBJ1-2,17,NA,NA,TRBV19,CASSVQPGPRANYGYTF,TGTGCCAGTAGTGTGCAACCGGGACCGAGAGCTAACTATGGCTACACCTTC
TRBJ2-5,13,NA,NA,TRBV6-1,CASNRLIQETQYF,TGTGCCAGCAACAGATTAATTCAAGAGACCCAGTACTTC
TRBJ1-1,15,NA,NA,TRBV18,CASSPDPGLNTEAFF,TGTGCCAGCTCACCCGATCCAGGGCTGAACACTGAAGCTTTCTTT
TRBJ2-5,15,TRBD2,NA,TRBV7-8,CASSSYGGAGETQYF,TGTGCCAGCAGCTCGTACGGGGGGGCCGGAGAGACCCAGTACTTC
TRBJ1-3,18,NA,NA,TRBV18,CASSDRDTWTSSGNTIYF,TGTGCCAGCTCAGACCGGGACACCTGGACCAGTTCTGGAAACACCATATATTTT
TRBJ2-1,15,TRBD1,medium-sized,TRBV20-1,CSARDAAGGNNEQFF,TGCAGTGCTAGAGATGCGGCAGGGGGCAACAATGAGCAGTTCTTC
TRBJ2-1,17,TRBD2,NA,TRBV20-1,CSARDRLAGAYYNEQFF,TGCAGTGCTAGAGATCGACTAGCGGGGGCCTACTACAATGAGCAGTTCTTC
TRBJ1-3,14,NA,NA,TRBV19,CASSISKSGNTIYF,TGTGCCAGTAGTATTAGCAAGTCCGGAAACACCATATATTTT
TRBJ1-1,15,NA,NA,TRBV5-4,CASSLVATRAAEAFF,TGTGCCAGCAGCTTGGTGGCCACCCGGGCCGCTGAAGCTTTCTTT
TRBJ1-5,14,NA,NA,TRBV7-9,CASSLEGSNQPQHF,TGTGCCAGCAGCTTAGAGGGTAGCAATCAGCCCCAGCATTTT
TRBJ1-3,15,NA,few,TRBV6-1,CASSDVRISGNTIYF,TGTGCCAGCAGTGACGTACGGATCTCTGGAAACACCATATATTTT
TRBJ2-1,13,TRBD2,NA,TRBV6-2/TRBV6-3,CASRRTSVNEQFF,TGTGCCAGCAGACGGACTAGCGTGAATGAGCAGTTCTTC
TRBJ2-3,14,TRBD2,NA,TRBV20-1,CSARLAGPRDTQYF,TGCAGTGCTAGATTAGCGGGGCCCCGGGATACGCAGTATTTT
TRBJ2-2,14,NA,NA,TRBV19,CASSGYANTGELFF,TGTGCCAGTAGTGGGTATGCGAACACCGGGGAGCTGTTTTTT
TRBJ2-3,16,NA,NA,TRBV6-1,CASSERGTLSTDTQYF,TGTGCCAGCAGTGAAAGGGGAACCCTTAGCACAGATACGCAGTATTTT
TRBJ1-2,14,NA,NA,TRBV10-3,CAISDRGGGYGYTF,TGTGCCATCAGTGATAGGGGAGGAGGCTATGGCTACACCTTC
TRBJ2-5,16,TRBD2,NA,TRBV2,CASRGSSGRTQETQYF,TGTGCCAGCAGGGGGTCTAGCGGGAGAACACAAGAGACCCAGTACTTC
TRBJ2-7,14,TRBD1,NA,TRBV5-1,CASSSQGAVGEQYF,TGCGCCAGCAGCTCACAGGGGGCAGTAGGCGAGCAGTACTTC
TRBJ2-3,10,NA,few,TRBV20-1,CSARDSTQYF,TGCAGTGCTAGAGACAGTACGCAGTATTTT
TRBJ1-2,12,NA,NA,TRBV12-3/TRBV12-4,CASSQTGYGYTF,TGTGCCAGCAGTCAGACAGGCTATGGCTACACCTTC
TRBJ1-5,15,TRBD1,few,TRBV7-9,CASSEGQGSNQPQHF,TGTGCCAGCAGCGAGGGACAGGGCAGCAATCAGCCCCAGCATTTT